The text below deals with one TCR beta chain. These data are taken from a study of OX40 agonist ivuxolimab in advanced cancers. The method was immunoSEQ multiplex PCR; TCRdb's version includes in-frame clones alone and lacks a portion of them. The table has some 60,000 clones, roughly 92% seen once. The clonotype originates from an adult with an advanced solid tumor such as melanoma, head and neck, liver or kidney cancer. This specimen consisted of CD4+ or CD8+ T cells sorted from blood, obtained in a trial of the OX40 agonist ivuxolimab.

The CDR3 DNA reads as TGTGCCAGCAGTCCGAGACTAGCGGGGACAGATACGCAGTATTTT. This codes for CASSPRLAGTDTQYF. The chain combines TRBV27 with TRBJ2-3; 11 positions match TRBD2. The CDR3 covers 15 residues. From germline, CDR1 is MNHEY and CDR2 SMNVEV (reference sequence). V dropped 5 bases and J dropped 3; count of bases not matched to a gene: 4.